These T cell receptor beta chains were read from a single sample in a study of blood T cell repertoires in COVID-19. Sequenced by immunoSEQ multiplex PCR; TCRdb stores in-frame clones only, minus some. The sample records a few hundred thousand clones, 80% to 90% being singletons. Sequenced material: peripheral blood. These receptors all stem from a man in his thirties or forties who had recovered from COVID-19. Each CDR3 is given without its conserved first and last residue.

len: 12; j_gene: TRBJ1-4; v_gene: TRBV7-2; CDR3aa: ASSQHGGVEKLF
len: 14; j_gene: TRBJ2-2; v_gene: TRBV7-2; CDR3aa: ASSNAGTSGTGELF
len: 13; j_gene: TRBJ2-1; v_gene: TRBV7-9; CDR3aa: ASSPRVPVGNEQF
len: 14; j_gene: TRBJ1-1; v_gene: TRBV7-6; CDR3aa: ASSLGGQGADTEAF
len: 12; j_gene: TRBJ1-5; v_gene: TRBV6-2/TRBV6-3; CDR3aa: ASSYSQGNQPQH
len: 14; j_gene: TRBJ2-3; v_gene: TRBV7-8; CDR3aa: ASSLEGAPTTDTQY
len: 12; j_gene: TRBJ2-1; v_gene: TRBV6-4; CDR3aa: ASKSSSSYNEQF
len: 14; j_gene: TRBJ2-7; v_gene: TRBV3-1/TRBV3-2; CDR3aa: ASSQAQTATTYEQY
len: 13; j_gene: TRBJ2-2; v_gene: TRBV5-6; CDR3aa: ASSLGTGRAGELF
len: 14; j_gene: TRBJ1-1; v_gene: TRBV7-2; CDR3aa: ASKMRQGTVNTEAF
len: 15; j_gene: TRBJ1-3; v_gene: TRBV3-1/TRBV3-2; CDR3aa: ASSQDSWGRRGNTIY
len: 12; j_gene: TRBJ1-1; v_gene: TRBV11-3; CDR3aa: ASSFSGQNTEAF
len: 13; j_gene: TRBJ1-6; v_gene: TRBV5-4; CDR3aa: ASSGGPASDSPLH
len: 13; j_gene: TRBJ1-3; v_gene: TRBV29-1; CDR3aa: SALIRGASGNTIY
len: 12; j_gene: TRBJ2-3; v_gene: TRBV5-1; CDR3aa: ASSLGTGTDTQY
len: 10; j_gene: TRBJ1-1; v_gene: TRBV18; CDR3aa: ASVGTDTEAF
len: 13; j_gene: TRBJ2-3; v_gene: TRBV2; CDR3aa: ASSLTSGETRTQY
len: 11; j_gene: TRBJ2-5; v_gene: TRBV15; CDR3aa: ATSRDGSGTQY
len: 13; j_gene: TRBJ2-7; v_gene: TRBV14; CDR3aa: ASSQFPGSPYEQY
len: 9; j_gene: TRBJ2-1; v_gene: TRBV5-4; CDR3aa: ASSRGNEQF
len: 14; j_gene: TRBJ2-7; v_gene: TRBV6-5; CDR3aa: ASSYRSGKVAYEQY
len: 11; j_gene: TRBJ1-2; v_gene: TRBV20-1; CDR3aa: SASRQERYGYT
len: 13; j_gene: TRBJ1-1; v_gene: TRBV7-8; CDR3aa: ASSLEAGASSEAF
len: 11; j_gene: TRBJ1-1; v_gene: TRBV27; CDR3aa: ASSLSTEIEAF
len: 13; j_gene: TRBJ1-5; v_gene: TRBV19; CDR3aa: ASSSGTVGKEPQH
len: 16; j_gene: TRBJ1-3; v_gene: TRBV7-9; CDR3aa: ASSFPVLRAGSGNTIY
len: 12; j_gene: TRBJ1-1; v_gene: TRBV7-6; CDR3aa: ASSLRRVGTEAF
len: 14; j_gene: TRBJ2-2; v_gene: TRBV3-1/TRBV3-2; CDR3aa: ASSGIRSVAAGELF
len: 14; j_gene: TRBJ1-2; v_gene: TRBV19; CDR3aa: ASSIDLSEGVNGYT
len: 11; j_gene: TRBJ1-2; v_gene: TRBV25-1; CDR3aa: ASSGVRGQGYT
len: 12; j_gene: TRBJ2-3; v_gene: TRBV11-3; CDR3aa: ASSLGQGIDTQY
len: 11; j_gene: TRBJ2-1; v_gene: TRBV9; CDR3aa: ASSVVSGDEQF
len: 13; j_gene: TRBJ2-2; v_gene: TRBV6-5; CDR3aa: ASSPRTVNTGELF
len: 14; j_gene: TRBJ2-2; v_gene: TRBV6-5; CDR3aa: ASSYSGTGSAGELF
len: 12; j_gene: TRBJ1-2; v_gene: TRBV2; CDR3aa: ASLGQASSYGYT
len: 14; j_gene: TRBJ1-3; v_gene: TRBV18; CDR3aa: ASSTEGQGSGNTIY
len: 11; j_gene: TRBJ2-5; v_gene: TRBV6-5; CDR3aa: ASMRGRAETQY
len: 10; j_gene: TRBJ2-7; v_gene: TRBV18; CDR3aa: ASSSPQYEQY
len: 13; j_gene: TRBJ1-2; v_gene: TRBV24-1; CDR3aa: ATSVREAHNYGYT
len: 12; j_gene: TRBJ1-2; v_gene: TRBV30; CDR3aa: AWSRDDRSGGYT
len: 10; j_gene: TRBJ1-1; v_gene: TRBV11-2; CDR3aa: ASSTINPPAF
len: 12; j_gene: TRBJ1-2; v_gene: TRBV27; CDR3aa: ASSFRGPNYGYT
len: 12; j_gene: TRBJ2-4; v_gene: TRBV5-5; CDR3aa: ASKPGLPPNIQY
len: 13; j_gene: TRBJ1-2; v_gene: TRBV6-2/TRBV6-3; CDR3aa: ASSPTVLWKSGYT
len: 14; j_gene: TRBJ1-2; v_gene: TRBV28; CDR3aa: ASRGAGVEEGYGYT
len: 11; j_gene: TRBJ1-3; v_gene: TRBV30; CDR3aa: ASNVLAGNTIY
len: 12; j_gene: TRBJ1-4; v_gene: TRBV28; CDR3aa: ATLSGQANEKLF
len: 11; j_gene: TRBJ1-4; v_gene: TRBV30; CDR3aa: AWRATGRRILF
len: 12; j_gene: TRBJ2-3; v_gene: TRBV6-6; CDR3aa: ASRYTSGTDTQY
len: 11; j_gene: TRBJ2-2; v_gene: TRBV19; CDR3aa: ATRGDFTGELF
len: 12; j_gene: TRBJ1-1; v_gene: TRBV6-5; CDR3aa: ALYQAQLNTEAF
len: 12; j_gene: TRBJ1-1; v_gene: TRBV14; CDR3aa: ASSQSDGGTEAF
len: 11; j_gene: TRBJ1-6; v_gene: TRBV5-1; CDR3aa: ASSPNRDSPLH